The 2 T cell receptor beta chains below all came from one sample that was sequenced in a study of shared clonotypes between healthy human individuals. TCRdb's copy holds only in-frame clones and misses some; the assay was immunoSEQ multiplex PCR. This repertoire shows about 690,000 clones, about 90% found once; its top ten account for 34%. The sequenced material came from memory CD8+ T cells from PBMCs. Subset of the sample: CD45RO+ cells pooled with CCR7-negative TemRA cells. These receptors were obtained from a man aged 18 to 30 in good health. Some clones in this sample may be carry-over from other donors' samples.

This rearrangement joins TRBV29-1 to TRBJ2-1; D is possibly TRBD2 (6 bases). The CDR3 covers 12 residues. The germline V gene encodes CDR1 SQVTM and CDR2 ANQGSEA. The V end lost 4 bases, the J end lost 7 bases, and 11 bases lay between the germline ends. The CDR3 region has the DNA TGCAGCGTTGGGCTAGCGAATAATGAGCAGTTCTTC. Amino acids: CSVGLANNEQFF.

The chain joins TRBV5-5 to TRBJ2-1; 12 nucleotides align to TRBD2. In germline, CDR1 is SGHKS, CDR2 YYEKEE (reference sequence). Unmatched junction bases numbered 4, after V lost 1 base and J lost 5 bases. The CDR3 loop spans 16 amino acids. CDR3 sequence: CASSLWLAGGNNEQFF. The CDR3 DNA is TGTGCCAGCAGCTTGTGGCTAGCGGGAGGGAACAATGAGCAGTTCTTC.